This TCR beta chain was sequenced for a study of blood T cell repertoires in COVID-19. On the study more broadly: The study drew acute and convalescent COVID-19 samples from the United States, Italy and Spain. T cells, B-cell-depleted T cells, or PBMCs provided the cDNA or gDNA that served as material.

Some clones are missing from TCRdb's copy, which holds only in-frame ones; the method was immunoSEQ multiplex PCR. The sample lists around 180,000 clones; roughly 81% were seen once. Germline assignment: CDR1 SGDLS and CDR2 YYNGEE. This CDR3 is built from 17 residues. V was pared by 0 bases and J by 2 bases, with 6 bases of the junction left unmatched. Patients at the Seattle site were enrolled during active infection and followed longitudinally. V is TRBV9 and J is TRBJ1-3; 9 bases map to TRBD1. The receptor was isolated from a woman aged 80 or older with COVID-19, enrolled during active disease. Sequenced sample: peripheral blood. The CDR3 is CASSVGVGQGPGNTIYF. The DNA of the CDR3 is TGTGCCAGCAGCGTAGGAGTGGGACAGGGCCCTGGAAACACCATATATTTT. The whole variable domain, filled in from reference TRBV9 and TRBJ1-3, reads DSGVTQTPKHLITATGQRVTLRCSPRSGDLSVYWYQQSLDQGLQFLIQYYNGEERAKGNILERFSAQQFPDLHSELNLSSLELGDSALYFCASSVGVGQGPGNTIYFGEGSWLTVV.